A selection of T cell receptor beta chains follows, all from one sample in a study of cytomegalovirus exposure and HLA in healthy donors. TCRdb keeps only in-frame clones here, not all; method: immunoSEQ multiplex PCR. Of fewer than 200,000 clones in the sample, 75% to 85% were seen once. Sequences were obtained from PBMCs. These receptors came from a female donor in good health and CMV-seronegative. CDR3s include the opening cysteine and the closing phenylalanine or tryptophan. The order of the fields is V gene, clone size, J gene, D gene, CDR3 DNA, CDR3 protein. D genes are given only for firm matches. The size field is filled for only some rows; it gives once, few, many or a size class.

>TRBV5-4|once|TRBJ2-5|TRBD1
TGTGCCAGCAGCCCCGGACAGGGGGAAGGGGAGACCCAGTACTTC
CASSPGQGEGETQYF
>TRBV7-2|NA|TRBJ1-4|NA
TGTGCCAGCAGCCTGGCCCGGGCTTTGGGGGGTAATGAAAAACTGTTTTTT
CASSLARALGGNEKLFF
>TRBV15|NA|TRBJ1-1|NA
TGTGCCACCAGCAGACCCCAGGGGTATAACACTGAAGCTTTCTTT
CATSRPQGYNTEAFF
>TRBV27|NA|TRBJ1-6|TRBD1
TGTGCCAGCAGAGGTCGGACAGGGGGAAAGGGTTCACCCCTCCACTTT
CASRGRTGGKGSPLHF
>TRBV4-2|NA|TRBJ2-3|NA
TGTGCCAGCAGCCAAGATGAGGGAGCGGGCAGCACAGATACGCAGTATTTT
CASSQDEGAGSTDTQYF
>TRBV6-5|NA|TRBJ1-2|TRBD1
TGTGCCAGCAGTTCGTGGACAGGGGGCAACTATGGCTACACCTTC
CASSSWTGGNYGYTF
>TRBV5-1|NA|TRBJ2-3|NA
TGCGCCAGCAGCTCGTACTCCGCAGATACGCAGTATTTT
CASSSYSADTQYF
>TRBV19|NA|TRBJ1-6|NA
TGTGCCAGTAGTATGGGAGAGACCTATAATTCACCCCTCCACTTT
CASSMGETYNSPLHF
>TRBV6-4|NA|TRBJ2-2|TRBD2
TGTGCCAGCAGTGACTCTAGCGGGAGCACGGGCAGGGAGCTGTTTTTT
CASSDSSGSTGRELFF
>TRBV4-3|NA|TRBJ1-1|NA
TGCGCCAGCAGCCAAGGACCCCCGGGGACAGAAGCTTTCTTT
CASSQGPPGTEAFF
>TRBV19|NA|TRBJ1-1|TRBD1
TGTGCCAGTAGTATTACAGGGGGCTTCGGAACTGAAGCTTTCTTT
CASSITGGFGTEAFF
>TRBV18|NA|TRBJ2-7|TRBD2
TGTGCCAGCTCACCACTGCTAGCGGGAGGAACCGAGCAGTACTTC
CASSPLLAGGTEQYF
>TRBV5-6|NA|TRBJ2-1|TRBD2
TGTGCCAGCAGCTATTTTAGCGGGAGAAACAATGAGCAGTTCTTC
CASSYFSGRNNEQFF
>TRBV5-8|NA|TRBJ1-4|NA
TGTGCCAGCAGCTTGGGACAGACTAATGAAAAACTGTTTTTT
CASSLGQTNEKLFF
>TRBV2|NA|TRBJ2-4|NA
TGTGCCAGCAGGGGGGACATTATTGCCAAAAACATTCAGTACTTC
CASRGDIIAKNIQYF
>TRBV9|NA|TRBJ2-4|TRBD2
TGTGCCAGCAGCAGAGGGGGCGCGGGGGGGCACATCAGTCAGTACTTC
CASSRGGAGGHISQYF
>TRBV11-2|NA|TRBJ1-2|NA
TGTGCCACTGCACAAGCTAACTATGGCTACACCTTC
CATAQANYGYTF
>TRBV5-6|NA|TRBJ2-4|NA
TGTGCCAGCAGCTTAACCCGTAGCGGATTAAACATTCAGTACTTC
CASSLTRSGLNIQYF
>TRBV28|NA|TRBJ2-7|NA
TGTGCCAGCAGTTTGGCCTTTACCCTGGACGAGCAGTACTTC
CASSLAFTLDEQYF